This T cell receptor (beta chain) was sequenced for a study of T cells after yellow fever vaccination. Study-wide context: SMART-Seq v4 Ultra Low Input prepared libraries from low-cell fractions.

This clonotype was picked up many times. UMIs were added to TCR cDNA along with a universal primer site when it was made by 5'RACE template switching. TCRdb ran MiXCR on the 5' RACE reads and lists one entry per CDR3 protein. This table holds 15,000 to 20,000 distinct CDR3 sequences, approximately 4.1% found once. General study results and limits: The booster saw the reappearance of most primary-vaccination clones (nearly 98% CD4, about 85% CD8). Among sorted memory subsets on day 0, almost all vaccine-responding clonotypes fell below detection.

The clonotype was recovered from a man aged 25 to 40 who received the YFV17D yellow fever vaccine. This sample comprised PBMCs, either bulk or a sorted T-cell subset (CD4+, CD8+, memory, or dextramer-sorted; not recorded which), obtained 15 days after the yellow fever booster vaccination.

The CDR3 DNA is TGTGCCAGCAGCGGTGGGGTGCGACCACTCTACGAGCAGTACTTC. It is translated as CASSGGVRPLYEQYF. The chain combines TRBV7-9 with TRBJ2-7; D call uncertain. V was pared by 5 bases and J by 3 bases, with 17 bases between. CDR3 length: 15 residues. Germline V CDR1 and CDR2: SEHNR, FQNEAQ (reference sequence).